This T cell receptor (beta chain) was found in a study of shared clonotypes between healthy human individuals. Profiling relied on immunoSEQ multiplex PCR, and the TCRdb table lists in-frame clones only, not all of them. The table lists about 460,000 clones, roughly 80% of them singletons, with around 13% in the top ten. Whole-study findings and limits: Deeper or shallower sequencing was expected to change how clonotypes are shared among donors.

On this clone: The antigen is not known.

Germline V gene data show CDR1 as MDHEN and CDR2 as SYDVKM. The length of the CDR3 is 14 residues. Trimming took off 7 bases at V and 4 bases at J, with 14 bases between the two ends. The clonotype comes from a woman between 40 and 55 years old in good health. Some clones in this sample may be carry-over from other donors' samples. The sample taken for sequencing was PBMCs. The chain employs TRBV28 and TRBJ1-5, with a tentative D call TRBD1 (5 bases). The CDR3 DNA reads TGTGCCAGCAACGGACGGGACCTAAATCAGCCCCAGCATTTT. This codes for CASNGRDLNQPQHF.